These 31 T cell receptor beta chains originate from one sample sequenced in a study of T cells in Graves' hyperthyroidism and ophthalmopathy. Amplification of TCR beta CDR3 regions used RNA as the template. In the first-round RT-PCR of the TCR CDR3, the HTBI primer set was used. Each CDR3 protein gets one entry after TCRdb re-called the multiplex PCR reads with MiXCR. The sample holds more than 600,000 distinct CDR3 sequences, approximately 16% seen once. The specimen sequenced was blood. These receptors all stem from a man aged 18 to 30 with Graves' hyperthyroidism.

There are many counts of this clonotype. The rearrangement uses TRBV2 and TRBJ2-1; no definite D call. The CDR3 runs 12 residues. The V end was cut by 5 bases, the J end by 7 bases, with 9 bases between. CDR1 is SNHLY and CDR2 is FYNNEI in the germline V gene. CDR3 nucleotides: TGTGCCAGCAGTCGGACCTGGAATGAGCAGTTCTTC. This translates into CASSRTWNEQFF.

The chain employs TRBV28 and TRBJ2-4; maybe TRBD2 (6 bases). The germline gives CDR1 MDHEN, CDR2 SYDVKM. V was shortened by 3 bases and J by 7 bases, with 13 bases between the two germline ends. This CDR3 is built from 14 residues. The CDR3 sequence: CASSLGRPENIQYF. The CDR3, as DNA: TGTGCCAGCAGTTTGGGGAGGCCTGAGAACATTCAGTACTTC.

This clonotype was found many times. This chain uses TRBV11-2 with TRBJ2-7, with a possible D match to TRBD2 (5 bases). Germline-derived CDR1 and CDR2 are SGHAT and FQNNGV. CDR3 length equals 13 residues. The germline V and J ends were trimmed by 5 bases and 6 bases, with 14 bases remaining between them. The CDR3 DNA is TGTGCCAGCAGCCGTCCGGGGATTGGCGAGCAGTACTTC. Translated: CASSRPGIGEQYF.

This clonotype was detected many times. The chain links TRBV20-1 to TRBJ2-3; TRBD2 aligns across 13 bases. V shed 0 bases and J 0 bases; nucleotides not matched to a gene: 12. CDR3 size: 20 residues. Germline CDR1 DFQATT, CDR2 SNEGSKA (reference sequence). The CDR3 coding sequence is TGCAGTGCTAGAGATGGGGGCCCGGGACTAGCGGGAACAAGCACAGATACGCAGTATTTT. It specifies CSARDGGPGLAGTSTDTQYF.

This clonotype came up a few times. The chain recombines TRBV10-3 with TRBJ2-7; 8 bases are a match to TRBD1. Germline CDR1 is ENHRY and CDR2 is SYGVKD. Germline trimming cut 6 bases from V and 6 bases from J; bases unmatched to any gene: 10. This CDR3 is built from 14 residues. CDR3 loop: CAIRLDRDRGEQYF. The CDR3 DNA reads as TGTGCCATCAGGCTGGACAGGGATCGTGGCGAGCAGTACTTC.

This clonotype has at least ten counts. The V gene is TRBV28, the J gene TRBJ2-7; TRBD2 aligns across 10 bases. The ends lost 3 bases at V and 4 bases at J; junction bases unmatched: 3. The germline V gene encodes CDR1 MDHEN and CDR2 SYDVKM. CDR3 length: 14 residues. The CDR3 reads CASSFGTSAYEQYF. Here the CDR3 DNA reads TGTGCCAGCAGTTTTGGGACTAGCGCTTACGAGCAGTACTTC.

This clonotype was seen only a few times. The rearrangement joins TRBV4-1 to TRBJ2-7, with 7 bases aligning to TRBD2. The CDR3 consists of 16 residues. V lost 2 bases, J lost 3 bases, and 10 bases stayed unmatched. Germline V lookup: CDR1 MGHRA, CDR2 YSYEKL. The CDR3 loop is CASSQFPAGASYEQYF. The CDR3 region has the DNA TGCGCCAGCAGCCAATTTCCGGCGGGAGCAAGCTACGAGCAGTACTTC.

V usage is TRBV19 and J usage is TRBJ2-7; 8 bases map to TRBD1. Germline CDR1 and CDR2: LNHDA and SQIVND (reference sequence). This CDR3 spans 16 amino acids. V gave up 5 bases and J gave up 2 bases; unmatched junction bases: 11. The CDR3 reads CASSGPGQALTYEQYF. The CDR3 nucleotides read TGTGCCAGTAGTGGCCCGGGACAGGCACTAACCTACGAGCAGTACTTC.

This clonotype was counted ten times or more. The genes are TRBV30 and TRBJ2-7; 10 bases align to TRBD2. The CDR3 is 13 amino acids. Germline trimming cut 2 bases from V and 6 bases from J; bases unmatched to any gene: 4. Germline-derived CDR1 and CDR2 are GTSNPN and SVGIG (reference sequence). CDR3 DNA sequence: TGTGCCTGGAGTATTCTAGCGGGAGCCGAGCAGTACTTC. Its protein product is CAWSILAGAEQYF. Together with reference TRBV30 and TRBJ2-7, the CDR3 gives the full variable domain: SQTIHQWPATLVQPVGSPLSLECTVEGTSNPNLYWYRQAAGRGLQLLFYSVGIGQISSEVPQNLSASRPQDRQFILSSKKLLLSDSGFYLCAWSILAGAEQYFGPGTRLTVT.

The genes are TRBV30 and TRBJ1-4, with D maybe TRBD1 (5 bases). The germline V and J ends were trimmed by 0 bases and 0 bases, with 8 bases remaining between them. The CDR3 spans 15 residues. Germline CDR1 and CDR2: GTSNPN and SVGIG (reference sequence). CDR3 residues: CAWSVGGATNEKLFF. DNA of the CDR3: TGTGCCTGGAGTGTTGGGGGAGCAACTAATGAAAAACTGTTTTTT.

The chain employs TRBV4-3 and TRBJ2-7, with TRBD1 matching over 8 bases. The CDR3 has 13 amino acids. Unmatched junction bases numbered 3, after V lost 1 base and J lost 7 bases. Germline V lookup: CDR1 LGHNA, CDR2 YSLEER. The CDR3 spells CASSQATGDEQYF. CDR3 sequence (DNA): TGCGCCAGCAGCCAAGCGACAGGGGATGAGCAGTACTTC.

The chain links TRBV20-1 to TRBJ2-1; TRBD2 matches 12 bases. After removal of 3 bases from V and 9 bases from J, the junction contained 3 bases not matched to a gene. Per germline, CDR1 DFQATT and CDR2 SNEGSKA (reference sequence). The CDR3 sequence is 13 residues long. CDR3 in DNA: TGCAGTGCTAGGACTAGCGGGAGAGTTGAGCAGTTCTTC. Translating it yields CSARTSGRVEQFF.

Ten or more counts support this clonotype. The chain couples TRBV11-2 to TRBJ2-7; D is undetermined. V was cut by 3 bases and J by 3 bases, with 12 bases left in between. The length of the CDR3 is 14 residues. Germline V gene sequence: CDR1 SGHAT, CDR2 FQNNGV. CDR3 loop: CASSLVPIRYEQYF. CDR3 bases: TGTGCCAGCAGCTTGGTCCCCATACGCTACGAGCAGTACTTC.

The rearrangement joins TRBV14 to TRBJ1-2; no clear D. CDR1 and CDR2 from the germline V gene are SGHDN and FVKESK. The CDR3 runs to 13 residues. V was clipped by 2 bases and J by 8 bases, with 12 bases between them. The CDR3 DNA is TGTGCCAGCAGCCAATCCCTGGCCAGCGGCTACACCTTC. It specifies CASSQSLASGYTF.

A remark on this clonotype: A read error may produce the germline difference seen at one junction end. V is TRBV7-9 and J is TRBJ2-1; TRBD2 matches 9 bases. This CDR3 comprises 12 residues. From germline, CDR1 is SEHNR and CDR2 FQNEAQ (reference sequence). CDR3 sequence: CASSLGLAGFVF. CDR3 DNA sequence: TGTGCCAGCAGCTTAGGGCTAGCGGGATTTGTCTTC.

This clonotype appeared many times. The chain joins TRBV20-1 to TRBJ2-3, with TRBD2 identical over 11 bases. The germline gives CDR1 DFQATT, CDR2 SNEGSKA (reference sequence). V dropped 0 bases and J dropped 6; count of bases not matched to a gene: 5. The CDR3 spans 15 residues. CDR3 DNA: TGCAGTGCTAGAGAGACTAGCGGGATAGGGGATACGCAGTATTTT. It yields the protein CSARETSGIGDTQYF.

This clonotype was detected a few times. The rearrangement uses TRBV7-8 and TRBJ1-5, with 7 nucleotides matching TRBD1. The CDR3 extends over 13 amino acids. The V gene end was trimmed by 6 bases and the J gene end by 6 bases; junction bases not matched to a gene: 5. From germline, CDR1 is SGHVS and CDR2 FQNEAQ. DNA of the CDR3: TGTGCCAGCAGTAACCAGGGGGGTCAGCCCCAGCATTTT. Translation gives CASSNQGGQPQHF.

The sample holds many counts of this clonotype. The J gene is TRBJ1-5, the V gene TRBV18; TRBD1 is a possible D gene (5 bases). The CDR3 loop spans 14 amino acids. Trimming cost V 6 bases and J 3 bases, with 12 bases left between them. CDR1 is KGHSH, CDR2 LQKENI, per germline. The CDR3 nucleotides are TGTGCCAGCTCCCACGACAGCAACAATCAGCCCCAGCATTTT. Translated: CASSHDSNNQPQHF.

The sample holds many counts of this clonotype. The V and J genes are TRBV7-9 and TRBJ2-1; TRBD2 is a possible D gene (7 bases). CDR3 size: 14 residues. Trimming shortened V by 9 bases and J by 5 bases, and 17 bases separated the two germline ends. Germline assignment: CDR1 SEHNR and CDR2 FQNEAQ (reference sequence). CDR3 nucleotide sequence: TGTGCCAGTCGCTGGGGGGGCCTCGACAATGAGCAGTTCTTC. Translated, it gives CASRWGGLDNEQFF.

This chain connects TRBV6-1 to TRBJ2-1; 8 bases are a match to TRBD2. The CDR3 covers 16 residues. Germline V gives CDR1 MNHNS, CDR2 SASEGT. Unmatched junction bases numbered 10, after V lost 1 base and J lost 8 bases. The CDR3, as DNA: TGTGCCAGCAGTGAAGAACCTAGCGGGTGGAACCATGAGCAGTTCTTC. Translation: CASSEEPSGWNHEQFF.

Ten or more counts support this clonotype. The rearrangement joins TRBV28 to TRBJ2-7; 7 bases fit TRBD2. The CDR3 spans 14 residues. V trimming: 2 bases; J trimming: 5 bases; junction bases outside the gene matches: 6. Germline values: CDR1 MDHEN, CDR2 SYDVKM. This CDR3 reads CASSLAGDIHEQYF. In DNA form, the CDR3 reads TGTGCCAGCAGTTTAGCGGGAGATATCCACGAGCAGTACTTC.

V and J are TRBV29-1 and TRBJ2-7; 8 nucleotides match TRBD1. This CDR3 has 13 residues. The germline CDR1 and CDR2 sequences are SQVTM and ANQGSEA. Germline trimming cut 2 bases from V and 5 bases from J; bases unmatched to any gene: 5. The CDR3 DNA is TGCAGCGTTGAATCGGGACAGGTCAACGAGCAGTACTTC. It specifies CSVESGQVNEQYF.

There are a few counts of this clonotype. The chain recombines TRBV15 with TRBJ2-3; the match to TRBD2 covers 8 bases. Per the germline V gene, CDR1 is LNHNV and CDR2 is YYDKDF (reference sequence). CDR3 length equals 17 residues. The V and J ends lost 5 bases and 1 base, in that order; junction bases with no gene match: 11. CDR3 DNA: TGTGCCACCAGCCCCCGGGGCGGGAGGTCGGGCACAGATACGCAGTATTTT. Translation: CATSPRGGRSGTDTQYF. The variable domain in full, with the rest retrieved from reference TRBV15 and TRBJ2-3, is DAMVIQNPRYQVTQFGKPVTLSCSQTLNHNVMYWYQQKSSQAPKLLFHYYDKDFNNEADTPDNFQSRRPNTSFCFLDIRSPGLGDTAMYLCATSPRGGRSGTDTQYFGPGTRLTVL.

The J gene is TRBJ2-2, the V gene TRBV5-1; no clear D gene. CDR1 SGHRS and CDR2 YFSETQ come from the germline V gene. The CDR3 extends over 16 amino acids. Trimming stripped 0 bases from V and 7 bases from J, with 16 bases between. CDR3 protein: CASSLVVVVEGGELFF. In DNA, the CDR3 is TGCGCCAGCAGCTTGGTGGTAGTTGTTGAAGGCGGGGAGCTGTTTTTT.

The V and J genes are TRBV20-1 and TRBJ2-2; 8 nucleotides agree with TRBD1. V gave up 0 bases and J gave up 7 bases; unmatched junction bases: 7. CDR3 length: 15 residues. Germline assignment: CDR1 DFQATT and CDR2 SNEGSKA (reference sequence). The CDR3, as DNA: TGCAGTGCTAGAGAAGGACAGGGTATAGGCGGGGAGCTGTTTTTT. Amino acids: CSAREGQGIGGELFF.

Remarks on this clonotype: Just one base apart from a much larger clone, this may be a read error. The chain combines TRBV28 with TRBJ2-1, with D perhaps matching TRBD1 or TRBD2 (6 bases each). This CDR3 is 14 amino acids long. Germline CDR1 is MDHEN and CDR2 is SYDVKM. The CDR3 DNA reads TGTGCCAGCAGGGGGGGCCTAAACTACAATGGGCAGTTCTTC. Its protein product is CASRGGLNYNGQFF.

In this sample, this clonotype turned up many times. This chain joins TRBV18 and TRBJ2-3, with D possibly called TRBD1 or TRBD2 (5 bases each). Trimming shortened V by 3 bases and J by 6 bases, and 16 bases separated the two germline ends. The CDR3 is 15 residues long. Germline assignment: CDR1 KGHSH and CDR2 LQKENI. The CDR3 nucleotides read TGTGCCAGCTCACCTGGGGGAACCACGGGGGATACGCAGTATTTT. This translates into CASSPGGTTGDTQYF.

The rearrangement uses TRBV5-5 and TRBJ2-6; no reliable D call. CDR1 is SGHKS, CDR2 YYEKEE, per germline (reference sequence). The V and J ends lost 1 base and 1 base respectively, with 12 bases between them. The CDR3 sequence is 17 residues long. As DNA, the CDR3 is TGTGCCAGCAGCTTGCAGGCTAGAAGTTCTGGGGCCAACGTCCTGACTTTC. It translates to CASSLQARSSGANVLTF.

This clonotype was seen a few times. The rearrangement uses TRBV6-2 or TRBV6-3 and TRBJ2-7, with TRBD2 identical over 10 bases. V gave up 6 bases and J gave up 2 bases; unmatched junction bases: 4. Germline assignment: CDR1 MNHEY and CDR2 SVGEGT. This CDR3 region has 14 residues. CDR3 DNA: TGTGCCAGCAGGACTAGCGGGCGGACCTACGAGCAGTACTTC. It yields the protein CASRTSGRTYEQYF.

This clonotype showed up just a few times. This chain uses TRBV29-1 with TRBJ2-1, with 14 bases matching TRBD2. Trimming cost V 4 bases and J 7 bases; bases outside gene matches: 9. CDR3 length equals 16 residues. Germline CDR1 SQVTM, CDR2 ANQGSEA. The CDR3 loop is CSVAGTSGRRGNEQFF. In nucleotides, the CDR3 is TGCAGCGTTGCCGGGACTAGCGGGAGAAGGGGAAATGAGCAGTTCTTC.

This clonotype was observed a few times. V gene TRBV5-5 combines with J gene TRBJ2-1, with TRBD2 matching 7 bases. Trimming removed 0 bases from V and 7 bases from J; junction bases left unmatched: 10. The germline gives CDR1 SGHKS, CDR2 YYEKEE (reference sequence). This CDR3 comprises 16 residues. CDR3 DNA: TGTGCCAGCAGCTTGGCCGCTAGCGGCGGGTGGAATGAGCAGTTCTTC. Encoded protein: CASSLAASGGWNEQFF.